This T cell receptor (beta chain) was found in a study of sequential checkpoint blockade in melanoma. Study information: Under 25 patients had matched tumor biopsies before treatment and at week 13 after nivolumab or ipilimumab alone.

Method: immunoSEQ multiplex PCR; TCRdb's copy keeps in-frame clones and lacks some. The sample includes 4,000 or so clones, approximately 25% of them seen just once. The table lists this clone with many counts. The antigen remains undetermined. The CDR3 covers 14 residues. Germline V gene lookup returns CDR1 SGHNT and CDR2 YENEEA. Trimming took off 3 bases at V and 5 bases at J, with 10 bases between the two ends. Treatment described: randomized to nivolumab then ipilimumab (arm A) or the reverse (arm B). Study outcomes and limitations: PD-L1 staining and CD8+ counts, not mutational load, tracked tumor T-cell clonality.

The chain carries TRBV11-3 and TRBJ2-2; D uncertain. Sample: tumor tissue (inferred from file names), taken from a patient given nivolumab and ipilimumab in sequence. This TCR was recovered from a human donor with melanoma. CDR3 DNA: TGTGCCAGCAGCTTGGTCAGCAGAACCGGGGAGCTGTTTTTT. This gives the protein CASSLVSRTGELFF.